Below are 20 T cell receptor beta chains sequenced from a single sample in a study of blood T cell repertoires in COVID-19. TCRdb's copy holds only in-frame clones and misses some; the assay was immunoSEQ multiplex PCR. The repertoire consists of about 280,000 clones, with roughly 85% occurring once and the leading ten covering 2.5%. The source material was PBMCs or T cells enriched from blood (not recorded which). These receptors were obtained from a woman between 50 and 59 years old who had recovered from COVID-19.

The rearrangement uses TRBV19 and TRBJ2-1; 15 nucleotides agree with TRBD2. Germline CDR1 and CDR2: LNHDA and SQIVND (reference sequence). This CDR3 is built from 18 residues. Trimming removed 0 bases from V and 5 bases from J; junction bases left unmatched: 5. Here the CDR3 DNA reads TGTGCCAGTAGTATAGACGGGACTAGCGGGAGGAGAGACAATGAGCAGTTCTTC. Translated: CASSIDGTSGRRDNEQFF.

The chain is built from TRBV28 and TRBJ1-5; unclear D gene. Trimming took off 8 bases at V and 4 bases at J, with 18 bases between the two ends. CDR1 MDHEN and CDR2 SYDVKM come from the germline V gene. The CDR3 covers 15 residues. The CDR3 sequence: CASRLGAVPNQPQHF. The CDR3 bases are TGTGCCAGCCGCCTTGGTGCAGTCCCAAATCAGCCCCAGCATTTT.

The chain employs TRBV27 and TRBJ2-7; 7 nucleotides agree with TRBD2. This CDR3 has 12 amino acids. The junction had 1 base not matched to a gene; V was cut back by 1 base and J by 7 bases. Per the germline V gene, CDR1 is MNHEY and CDR2 is SMNVEV (reference sequence). CDR3 protein: CASSLLRGEQYF. CDR3 DNA sequence: TGTGCCAGCAGTTTATTGCGGGGGGAGCAGTACTTC.

The rearrangement links TRBV4-1 to TRBJ1-3, with a tentative D call TRBD1 (5 bases). Looked up from germline, CDR1 is MGHRA and CDR2 is YSYEKL. This CDR3 spans 16 amino acids. V lost 0 bases and J 4 bases, leaving 13 bases between the germline ends. CDR3 region: CASSQDGGGLGNTIYF. The CDR3 nucleotides are TGCGCCAGCAGCCAAGATGGGGGGGGTCTGGGAAACACCATATATTTT.

The J gene is TRBJ1-5, the V gene TRBV18, with D tentatively TRBD1 (6 bases). Germline V gives CDR1 KGHSH, CDR2 LQKENI. Between the trimmed V and J ends, which lost 4 bases and 5 bases, there was a span of 18 bases. This CDR3 comprises 16 residues. The CDR3 loop reads CASSRSWTDGDQPQHF. In nucleotides, the CDR3 is TGTGCCAGCTCACGCTCCTGGACAGACGGGGATCAGCCCCAGCATTTT.

This rearrangement joins TRBV5-1 to TRBJ1-6, with TRBD1 as a possible D gene (6 bases). Germline V gene sequence: CDR1 SGHRS, CDR2 YFSETQ. The CDR3 is 15 residues long. The V end lost 4 bases, the J end lost 4 bases, and 12 bases lay between the germline ends. CDR3 coding DNA: TGCGCCAGCAGCCGAACAGGACAGTATAATTCACCCCTCCACTTT. Encoded protein: CASSRTGQYNSPLHF.

This sequence joins TRBV7-9 and TRBJ1-2; D remains unclear. Germline assignment: CDR1 SEHNR and CDR2 FQNEAQ (reference sequence). CDR3 length: 12 amino acids. Trimming removed 1 base from V and 6 bases from J, with 6 bases in between. This CDR3 reads CASSLVTDGYTF. Here the CDR3 DNA reads TGTGCCAGCAGCTTAGTTACAGATGGCTACACCTTC.

This chain links TRBV5-4 with TRBJ2-3; 8 bases are shared with TRBD2. The junction had 3 bases not matched to a gene; V was cut back by 0 bases and J by 3 bases. Germline V lookup: CDR1 SGHNT, CDR2 YYREEE (reference sequence). This CDR3 is built from 15 residues. CDR3 amino acids: CASSLAGGGTDTQYF. CDR3 bases: TGTGCCAGCAGCTTGGCGGGCGGGGGGACAGATACGCAGTATTTT.

The V gene is TRBV28, the J gene TRBJ1-4, with no clear D. V shed 9 bases and J shed 7 bases, with 15 bases lying between them. CDR1 and CDR2 from the germline V gene are MDHEN and SYDVKM. The CDR3 has 13 amino acids. The CDR3 DNA is TGTGCCAGTTTTCGGTCGGGAGGTGAAAAACTGTTTTTT. This translates into CASFRSGGEKLFF.

This chain's CDR3 is CASSFGGFQPQHF. CDR3 DNA: TGTGCCAGCAGCTTCGGAGGGTTCCAGCCCCAGCATTTT. J is TRBJ1-5 and V is TRBV7-2; D unclear. With 3 bases removed from V and 7 bases from J, the gap between germline ends came to 10 bases. The germline V gene has CDR1 SGHTA and CDR2 FQGNSA. The CDR3 is made up of 13 amino acids.

The gene calls are TRBV28 and TRBJ1-2; D is uncertain. The CDR3 has 15 amino acids. The V end lost 6 bases, the J end lost 4 bases, and 18 bases lay between the germline ends. CDR1 and CDR2 (germline): MDHEN, SYDVKM. CDR3 bases: TGTGCCAGCAGAAAAACCGACGGGAGAGGCTATGGCTACACCTTC. This translates into CASRKTDGRGYGYTF.

The rearrangement uses TRBV30 and TRBJ1-1; no definite D call. The V end was cut by 7 bases, the J end by 2 bases, with 14 bases between. Germline CDR1 GTSNPN, CDR2 SVGIG (reference sequence). This CDR3 comprises 13 residues. The CDR3 nucleotides read TGTGCCTTGGCGGAGGGCGAAAACACTGAAGCTTTCTTT. The encoded protein is CALAEGENTEAFF. Based on the CDR3 plus reference TRBV30 and TRBJ1-1, the full variable domain is SQTIHQWPATLVQPVGSPLSLECTVEGTSNPNLYWYRQAAGRGLQLLFYSVGIGQISSEVPQNLSASRPQDRQFILSSKKLLLSDSGFYLCALAEGENTEAFFGQGTRLTVV.

The rearrangement joins TRBV7-8 to TRBJ2-1, with 10 bases aligning to TRBD2. V shed 2 bases, J shed 8 bases, and the junction held 12 bases outside the gene matches. This CDR3 contains 17 residues. Germline CDR1 reads SGHVS; CDR2 reads FQNEAQ. For the CDR3, the DNA is TGTGCCAGCAGCTTACTAGCGGGAGTTAGAGATGGGGATGAGCAGTTCTTC. This codes for CASSLLAGVRDGDEQFF. Based on the CDR3 plus reference TRBV7-8 and TRBJ2-1, the full variable domain is GAGVSQSPRYKVAKRGQDVALRCDPISGHVSLFWYQQALGQGPEFLTYFQNEAQLDKSGLPSDRFFAERPEGSVSTLKIQRTQQEDSAVYLCASSLLAGVRDGDEQFFGPGTRLTVL.

This clone was recorded only once. The chain links TRBV10-3 to TRBJ2-3; 7 bases map to TRBD2. Per the germline V gene, CDR1 is ENHRY and CDR2 is SYGVKD. The CDR3 covers 16 residues. Germline trimming cut 0 bases from V and 4 bases from J; bases unmatched to any gene: 7. CDR3 in DNA: TGTGCCATCAGTGAGTCGGGCGGGAGTATCCCAGATACGCAGTATTTT. It codes for CAISESGGSIPDTQYF.

The CDR3 bases are TGTGCCAGCAGCTTCTCCCCCCGGGACAACTTCTATGGCTACACCTTC. This codes for CASSFSPRDNFYGYTF. This chain links TRBV5-6 with TRBJ1-2; possible D gene TRBD1, 6 bases. The CDR3 has 16 amino acids. V was shortened by 2 bases and J by 4 bases, with 18 bases between the two germline ends. Germline V gene sequence: CDR1 SGHDT, CDR2 YYEEEE.

J is TRBJ2-7 and V is TRBV28; D may be TRBD1 (6 bases). The CDR3 has 14 residues. Trimming removed 4 bases at V and 0 bases at J, with 10 bases between. The germline CDR1 and CDR2 sequences are MDHEN and SYDVKM. The CDR3 nucleotides read TGTGCCAGCAGTTCCTCGGACAGCTCCTACGAGCAGTACTTC. This translates into CASSSSDSSYEQYF.

V and J are TRBV19 and TRBJ1-4; D gene unclear. CDR3 size: 13 residues. Per germline, CDR1 LNHDA and CDR2 SQIVND (reference sequence). V was pared by 0 bases and J by 13 bases, with 12 bases between. The CDR3 coding sequence is TGTGCCAGTAGTATAGAGAGGGCTAAAGGACTGTTTTTT. It yields the protein CASSIERAKGLFF.

This clone was recorded only once. V usage is TRBV2 and J usage is TRBJ1-4; D might be TRBD1 (5 bases). Germline lookup yields CDR1 SNHLY and CDR2 FYNNEI. The V gene lost 4 bases and the J gene lost 7 bases, with 19 bases spanning the gap. The CDR3 spans 16 residues. The chain's CDR3 is CASSVKGPSVGEKLFF. CDR3 coding DNA: TGTGCCAGCAGTGTTAAGGGGCCATCAGTTGGTGAAAAACTGTTTTTT.

This chain joins TRBV5-6 and TRBJ2-1; D is undetermined. V was pared by 5 bases and J by 8 bases, with 11 bases between. Germline CDR1 and CDR2: SGHDT and YYEEEE. The CDR3 is made up of 12 amino acids. The CDR3 nucleotides are TGTGCCAGCAGATTCGCCGAGCATGAGCAGTTCTTC. This gives the protein CASRFAEHEQFF.

This clone was seen only a few times. The sample carries other DNA sequences with the same CDR3. The gene calls are TRBV5-1 and TRBJ1-2; 7 bases are shared with TRBD1. Germline V gene data show CDR1 as SGHRS and CDR2 as YFSETQ. The CDR3 has 13 residues. The ends lost 4 bases at V and 5 bases at J; junction bases unmatched: 5. This CDR3 is CASSRDSPYGYTF. DNA of the CDR3: TGCGCCAGCAGCCGGGACAGCCCTTATGGCTACACCTTC.